These 30 T cell receptor beta chains share one sample of origin, sequenced in a study of beta chain features in type 1 diabetes. The entirety of the isolated RNA underwent reverse transcription, so expressed TCRB transcripts were sequenced. Using immunoSEQ multiplex PCR, the repertoire was profiled, and TCRdb retains in-frame clones only, with some absent. The repertoire holds tens of thousands of clones, with around 64% as singletons. The sample comprised Tregs from blood. Receptor source: a woman in her 30s in good health.

The chain has TRBV7-9 and TRBJ2-5; D is unresolved. The germline V gene has CDR1 SEHNR and CDR2 FQNEAQ (reference sequence). The CDR3 covers 12 residues. Trimming removed 5 bases at V and 5 bases at J, with 9 bases between. CDR3 loop: CASSPVLETQYF. The CDR3 region has the DNA TGTGCCAGCAGCCCCGTGTTGGAGACCCAGTACTTC.

This clone has a single count. J is TRBJ2-7 and V is TRBV6-1; TRBD2 aligns across 12 bases. The CDR3 is 15 amino acids. Looked up from germline, CDR1 is MNHNS and CDR2 is SASEGT. J lost 2 bases, V lost 5 bases, and 4 bases had no gene match. The CDR3 loop is CASSNGLAGTYEQYF. Written as DNA, the CDR3 is TGTGCCAGCAGTAATGGACTAGCGGGAACCTACGAGCAGTACTTC.

This rearrangement joins TRBV15 to TRBJ2-1, with no clear D. The V and J ends lost 1 base and 9 bases respectively, with 10 bases between them. This CDR3 contains 13 residues. The germline CDR1 and CDR2 sequences are LNHNV and YYDKDF (reference sequence). CDR3 residues: CATSRVPTGEQFF. In DNA form, the CDR3 reads TGTGCCACCAGCAGAGTCCCCACGGGTGAGCAGTTCTTC.

This clone was picked up a small number of times. The CDR3 loop reads CASSFAATLPKNIQYF. The CDR3 DNA reads as TGTGCCAGCAGCTTCGCGGCAACACTCCCCAAAAACATTCAGTACTTC. The J gene is TRBJ2-4, the V gene TRBV11-2; D remains ambiguous. The length of the CDR3 is 16 residues. V was trimmed by 3 bases and J by 2 bases, leaving 14 bases between them. Per germline, CDR1 SGHAT and CDR2 FQNNGV.

The V and J genes are TRBV7-3 and TRBJ2-7, with TRBD1 as a possible D gene (5 bases). Germline V lookup: CDR1 SGHTA, CDR2 FQGTGA. CDR3 length: 15 amino acids. V was pared by 1 base and J by 2 bases, with 12 bases between. In DNA form, the CDR3 reads TGTGCCAGCAGCTTAAATGCAGGGCCCACCTACGAGCAGTACTTC. It is translated as CASSLNAGPTYEQYF.

This sequence joins TRBV5-1 and TRBJ2-1, with 7 nucleotides matching TRBD2. The length of the CDR3 is 15 residues. The germline CDR1 and CDR2 sequences are SGHRS and YFSETQ. The ends lost 4 bases at V and 9 bases at J; junction bases unmatched: 13. The CDR3 is CASSAGGLGVGEQFF. CDR3 coding DNA: TGCGCCAGCAGCGCTGGAGGACTAGGGGTCGGTGAGCAGTTCTTC.

The J gene is TRBJ2-3, the V gene TRBV7-6, with TRBD2 matching 10 bases. J gave up 3 bases and V 0 bases, and 6 bases lay outside the gene matches. The CDR3 contains 17 residues. Germline V lookup: CDR1 SGHVS, CDR2 FNYEAQ. CDR3 DNA: TGTGCCAGCAGCTTAGCTAGGACTAGCGGATCAACAGATACGCAGTATTTT. Its protein product is CASSLARTSGSTDTQYF.

V is TRBV7-8 and J is TRBJ2-1, with a tentative D call TRBD2 (6 bases). Germline V lookup: CDR1 SGHVS, CDR2 FQNEAQ. CDR3 length equals 15 residues. The V end lost 7 bases, the J end lost 5 bases, and 18 bases lay between the germline ends. The CDR3, as DNA: TGTGCCAGCATCGCGGGTTTAGGGAGGCACAATGAGCAGTTCTTC. Translating it yields CASIAGLGRHNEQFF. The full variable domain, rest sourced from reference TRBV7-8 and TRBJ2-1, is GAGVSQSPRYKVAKRGQDVALRCDPISGHVSLFWYQQALGQGPEFLTYFQNEAQLDKSGLPSDRFFAERPEGSVSTLKIQRTQQEDSAVYLCASIAGLGRHNEQFFGPGTRLTVL.

The V gene is TRBV7-9, the J gene TRBJ2-3, with TRBD2 matching over 7 bases. With V trimmed by 3 bases and J by 4 bases, 4 bases remained unmatched. The CDR3 loop spans 14 amino acids. Germline values: CDR1 SEHNR, CDR2 FQNEAQ (reference sequence). CDR3 in DNA: TGTGCCAGCAGCTTGAGCGGGACCGCAGATACGCAGTATTTT. Residues: CASSLSGTADTQYF. The whole variable domain, remainder taken from reference TRBV7-9 and TRBJ2-3, is DTGVSQNPRHKITKRGQNVTFRCDPISEHNRLYWYRQTLGQGPEFLTYFQNEAQLEKSRLLSDRFSAERPKGSFSTLEIQRTEQGDSAMYLCASSLSGTADTQYFGPGTRLTVL.

The genes are TRBV25-1 and TRBJ2-7; TRBD1 agrees at 12 bases. The CDR3 is made up of 15 amino acids. Germline CDR1 reads MGHDK; CDR2 reads SYGVNS. V trimming: 5 bases; J trimming: 5 bases; junction bases outside the gene matches: 7. CDR3 amino acids: CASSTGTGGIDEQYF. The DNA for the CDR3 is TGTGCCAGCAGTACGGGGACAGGGGGCATCGACGAGCAGTACTTC.

This chain uses TRBV7-2 with TRBJ2-7; D possibly corresponds to TRBD2 (7 bases). With 4 bases removed from V and 2 bases from J, the gap between germline ends came to 12 bases. The germline gives CDR1 SGHTA, CDR2 FQGNSA. This CDR3 is built from 14 residues. The CDR3, as DNA: TGTGCCAGCAGCTGGGGGGGCGCTGCCTACGAGCAGTACTTC. It yields the protein CASSWGGAAYEQYF.

V and J are TRBV5-4 and TRBJ2-1; TRBD1 aligns across 11 bases. Germline-derived CDR1 and CDR2 are SGHNT and YYREEE (reference sequence). The CDR3 covers 16 residues. The ends lost 3 bases at V and 8 bases at J; junction bases unmatched: 10. The CDR3 DNA follows: TGTGCCAGCAGCTGGCCCGGGACAGGGGGTACGTATGAGCAGTTCTTC. Protein sequence: CASSWPGTGGTYEQFF.

This clone appeared once. Its ends do not fully match the called genes, so a read error is possible. At the DNA level, this CDR3 is encoded by other sequences in the same sample as well. The chain joins TRBV7-8 to TRBJ1-2, with a possible D match to TRBD1 (5 bases). The CDR3 extends over 13 amino acids. The germline V gene encodes CDR1 SGHVS and CDR2 FQNEAQ. CDR3: CASSFDSNYGYTF. The CDR3 DNA sequence: TGTGCCAGTAGCTTTGACAGCAACTATGGCTACACCTTC.

There are a few counts of this clone. The chain recombines TRBV6-6 with TRBJ1-5; the match to TRBD1 covers 9 bases. Germline V CDR1 and CDR2: MNHNY, SVGAGI (reference sequence). Trimming cost V 6 bases and J 5 bases; bases outside gene matches: 8. The CDR3 is made up of 15 amino acids. CDR3 sequence reads: CASRGQGGQDQPQHF. For the CDR3, the DNA is TGTGCCAGCAGGGGACAGGGTGGTCAAGATCAGCCCCAGCATTTT.

V and J are TRBV19 and TRBJ1-4; D is ambiguous. Germline V gene data show CDR1 as LNHDA and CDR2 as SQIVND (reference sequence). V was trimmed by 2 bases and J by 4 bases, leaving 11 bases between them. The CDR3 runs to 15 residues. CDR3 protein: CASSISGQFNEKLFF. The CDR3 region has the DNA TGTGCCAGTAGTATATCTGGGCAGTTTAATGAAAAACTGTTTTTT.

This clone was detected a few times. The rearrangement links TRBV7-3 to TRBJ2-3; a possible D gene is TRBD1 (7 bases). CDR3 length equals 15 residues. CDR1 and CDR2 (germline): SGHTA, FQGTGA. With 4 bases removed from V and 3 bases from J, the gap between germline ends came to 14 bases. DNA for the CDR3: TGTGCCAGCAGCTCACAGGCAGGGGGGACAGATACGCAGTATTTT. Translation: CASSSQAGGTDTQYF.

This sequence joins TRBV7-2 and TRBJ2-1, with D maybe TRBD2 (7 bases). Germline V lookup: CDR1 SGHTA, CDR2 FQGNSA. The CDR3 length is 15 residues. V was cut by 1 base and J by 5 bases, with 12 bases left in between. This CDR3 is CASSLDRGAHNEQFF. The CDR3 nucleotides are TGTGCCAGCAGCTTAGACCGGGGGGCCCACAATGAGCAGTTCTTC.

The chain couples TRBV7-2 to TRBJ1-1, with TRBD1 as a possible D gene (6 bases). The CDR3 spans 16 residues. Trimming left V 0 bases short and J 2 bases short, with 13 bases between. Germline loops: CDR1 SGHTA, CDR2 FQGNSA. CDR3 coding DNA: TGTGCCAGCAGCTTAGCGCAGGGGAGTTTTAACACTGAAGCTTTCTTT. It codes for CASSLAQGSFNTEAFF.

The gene calls are TRBV6-5 and TRBJ2-1, with 8 positions matching TRBD1. The CDR3 has 14 amino acids. The V gene's germline CDR1 is MNHEY and CDR2 SVGAGI. The J segment lost 6 bases and the V segment lost 4 bases, leaving 5 bases of the junction unmatched. The CDR3 region has the DNA TGTGCCAGCAGTTCTCCGACAGGGGTCAATGAGCAGTTCTTC. Residues: CASSSPTGVNEQFF.

This clone came up a few times. This rearrangement joins TRBV5-4 to TRBJ2-7; D gene uncertain. The length of the CDR3 is 13 residues. The V gene's germline CDR1 is SGHNT and CDR2 YYREEE (reference sequence). The V gene lost 0 bases and the J gene lost 7 bases, with 11 bases spanning the gap. CDR3 bases: TGTGCCAGCAGCTTGGTGGCGGCCAAGGAGCAGTACTTC. Protein: CASSLVAAKEQYF.

V is TRBV7-2 and J is TRBJ2-7, with TRBD2 identical over 8 bases. The CDR3 length is 13 residues. V shed 5 bases and J 6 bases; nucleotides not matched to a gene: 6. Germline lookup yields CDR1 SGHTA and CDR2 FQGNSA. CDR3 coding DNA: TGTGCCAGCAGCCCAAGAGCGGGGGCCGAGCAGTACTTC. This codes for CASSPRAGAEQYF.

The chain uses TRBV28 and TRBJ2-5; TRBD2 agrees at 9 bases. The closer fit of TRBJ2-7 to the DNA end suggests the J call may be wrong. The CDR3 runs to 19 residues. Germline values: CDR1 MDHEN, CDR2 SYDVKM. CDR3 nucleotides: TGTGCCAGCAGTTTAGCCGGAAGAGGGCGGGAGGGGTCCTCCTACGAGCAGTACTTC. Translating it yields CASSLAGRGREGSSYEQYF.

The chain carries TRBV5-1 and TRBJ2-7; 8 bases match TRBD2. J was trimmed by 4 bases and V by 4 bases; bases with no gene match: 7. The CDR3 runs 14 residues. CDR1 and CDR2 from the germline V gene are SGHRS and YFSETQ. This CDR3 reads CASSLGLGTYEQYF. The CDR3 nucleotides read TGCGCCAGCAGCCTGGGACTAGGAACATACGAGCAGTACTTC.

This clone was counted only a few times. This rearrangement joins TRBV29-1 to TRBJ2-7, with D maybe TRBD1 (6 bases). The CDR3 is made up of 12 amino acids. The V gene's germline CDR1 is SQVTM and CDR2 ANQGSEA. Trimming stripped 6 bases from V and 1 base from J, with 10 bases between. Written as DNA, the CDR3 is TGCAGCGTGTGGACAGTATCCTACGAGCAGTACTTC. Its translation is CSVWTVSYEQYF.

The gene calls are TRBV6-5 and TRBJ2-5; 8 positions match TRBD2. J gave up 5 bases and V 0 bases, and 8 bases lay outside the gene matches. This CDR3 has 16 residues. CDR1 is MNHEY, CDR2 SVGAGI, per germline. In DNA, the CDR3 is TGTGCCAGCAGTTACTCGTTCCGGGGGGGTTTCGAGACCCAGTACTTC. Translation: CASSYSFRGGFETQYF.

The chain uses TRBV28 and TRBJ2-5; tentatively, D is TRBD1 (7 bases). Germline V gives CDR1 MDHEN, CDR2 SYDVKM. The CDR3 totals 13 residues. The germline V and J ends were trimmed by 2 bases and 6 bases, with 10 bases remaining between them. CDR3 nucleotides: TGTGCCAGCAGTTTAGCAGGGGGGAAGACCCAGTACTTC. Its protein is CASSLAGGKTQYF.

The chain has TRBV7-2 and TRBJ2-5; D is possibly TRBD2 (6 bases). There are 15 residues in the CDR3. From germline, CDR1 is SGHTA and CDR2 FQGNSA. Trimming removed 1 base from V and 7 bases from J, with 16 bases in between. The CDR3 spells CASSLGGTGATTQYF. CDR3 coding DNA: TGTGCCAGCAGCTTAGGGGGGACTGGGGCAACGACCCAGTACTTC.

The V call is TRBV7-8, the J call TRBJ2-1, with 8 bases identical to TRBD2. With V trimmed by 5 bases and J by 1 base, 7 bases remained unmatched. This CDR3 comprises 16 residues. CDR1 and CDR2 from the germline V gene are SGHVS and FQNEAQ. The CDR3 coding sequence is TGTGCCAGCAGCCGGAGCGGGAGCCCTTCCTACAATGAGCAGTTCTTC. Protein: CASSRSGSPSYNEQFF.

This clone was observed a handful of times. This chain links TRBV30 with TRBJ2-3, with TRBD2 matching 10 bases. Germline V gene data show CDR1 as GTSNPN and CDR2 as SVGIG (reference sequence). This CDR3 is 14 amino acids long. The V gene end was trimmed by 2 bases and the J gene end by 11 bases; junction bases not matched to a gene: 10. CDR3 protein: CAWSKSGRGSWQYF. The CDR3 region has the DNA TGTGCCTGGAGTAAGAGCGGGAGGGGGTCGTGGCAGTATTTT. The full variable domain, its missing parts supplied by reference TRBV30 and TRBJ2-3, is SQTIHQWPATLVQPVGSPLSLECTVEGTSNPNLYWYRQAAGRGLQLLFYSVGIGQISSEVPQNLSASRPQDRQFILSSKKLLLSDSGFYLCAWSKSGRGSWQYFGPGTRLTVL.

The chain combines TRBV7-2 with TRBJ1-2; maybe TRBD1 (5 bases). V lost 1 base, J lost 4 bases, and 7 bases lay in between. The CDR3 is 13 residues long. CDR1 is SGHTA, CDR2 FQGNSA, per germline. The DNA of the CDR3 is TGTGCCAGCAGCTTAGGACAGACCTATGGCTACACCTTC. It yields the protein CASSLGQTYGYTF.